These T cell receptor beta chains were read from a single sample in a study of cytomegalovirus exposure and HLA in healthy donors. Profiling relied on immunoSEQ multiplex PCR, and the TCRdb table lists in-frame clones only, not all of them. This sample has a few hundred thousand clones, with 81% found just once. Sequences were obtained from PBMCs. The receptors shown here come from an older woman in good health and CMV-seropositive. The CDR3 runs from the conserved cysteine through the conserved F or W. The D gene is left open where the match is weak. The size field is filled for only some rows; it gives once, few, many or a size class.

d_call j_call v_call clone_size cdr3_nt cdr3_aa
NA TRBJ1-2 TRBV27 NA TGTGCCAGCAGTTTAACGGGGAGTCAATTGATTAACTATGGCTACACCTTC CASSLTGSQLINYGYTF
NA TRBJ2-2 TRBV27 NA TGTGCCAGCAGTTTACTGTCCTCGGGCACCGGGGAGCTGTTTTTT CASSLLSSGTGELFF
TRBD1 TRBJ2-7 TRBV5-6 NA TGTGCCAGCAGCTTGGAAGAGGGACAGCCATACGAGCAGTACTTC CASSLEEGQPYEQYF
TRBD1 TRBJ1-1 TRBV19 NA TGTGCCAGTAGTAAGGGACAGGGGGCCGTGAACACTGAAGCTTTCTTT CASSKGQGAVNTEAFF
NA TRBJ2-7 TRBV19 NA TGTGCCAGTAGTATCGGGCTGGGGACTTACGAGCAGTACTTC CASSIGLGTYEQYF
NA TRBJ1-1 TRBV7-9 NA TGTGCCAGCAGCTTTGCAGGGGAGGGTACTGAAGCTTTCTTT CASSFAGEGTEAFF
NA TRBJ1-1 TRBV28 NA TGTGCCAGCAGTCCTGGAGGGAACACTGAAGCTTTCTTT CASSPGGNTEAFF
NA TRBJ2-2 TRBV9 NA TGTGCCAGCAGCGGGCGGCCCGGGGAGCTGTTTTTT CASSGRPGELFF
NA TRBJ1-1 TRBV7-9 few TGTGCCAGCAGCTTAGCCGGGAACACTGAAGCTTTCTTT CASSLAGNTEAFF
NA TRBJ1-5 TRBV18 NA TGTGCCAGCTCACCCCCGGGGGATCAGCCCCAGCATTTT CASSPPGDQPQHF
NA TRBJ2-1 TRBV28 NA TGTGCCAGCAGTTTGGACACTTCGGTTTACAATGAGCAGTTCTTC CASSLDTSVYNEQFF
NA TRBJ1-3 TRBV5-6 NA TGTGCCAGCAGCTACCGGGACTCTGGAAACACCATATATTTT CASSYRDSGNTIYF
NA TRBJ1-1 TRBV10-1 few TGCGCCAGCAGTGAGTCGAGGCAGGGTCACACTGAAGCTTTCTTT CASSESRQGHTEAFF
TRBD2 TRBJ2-7 TRBV6-5 NA TGTGCCAGCAGTTACTCGAGACTAGCGGAGAGCTACGAGCAGTACTTC CASSYSRLAESYEQYF
NA TRBJ2-1 TRBV5-1 NA TGCGCCAGCAGCTTGGCAGGGAATGAGCAGTTCTTC CASSLAGNEQFF
TRBD1 TRBJ2-7 TRBV4-2 once TGTGCCAGCAGCGCTGGGACAGGGGCCTACGAGCAGTACTTC CASSAGTGAYEQYF
NA TRBJ1-2 TRBV5-6 NA TGTGCCAGCAGACCCACAGGGCCGGCTAACTATGGCTACACCTTC CASRPTGPANYGYTF
NA TRBJ2-6 TRBV7-9 NA TGTGCCAGCAGCTTCACAGGGTCTGGGGCCAACGTCCTGACTTTC CASSFTGSGANVLTF
NA TRBJ1-5 TRBV10-3 NA TGTGCCATCAGTGACGGGAATCAGCCCCAGCATTTT CAISDGNQPQHF
TRBD1 TRBJ1-1 TRBV11-2 NA TGTGCCAGCAGCTTGCCCTTGGGACAGGGGGTCACTGAAGCTTTCTTT CASSLPLGQGVTEAFF
NA TRBJ2-5 TRBV25-1 NA TGTGCCAGCAGCTTTGTAGGGCAGGGCGAGGAGACCCAGTACTTC CASSFVGQGEETQYF
NA TRBJ1-1 TRBV29-1 few TGCAGCGTTTTGGGGGCGCGGGGGACTGAAGCTTTCTTT CSVLGARGTEAFF
TRBD2 TRBJ2-3 TRBV12-5 NA TGTGCTAGTGGTCGGTCTAGCGGCAGCACAGATACGCAGTATTTT CASGRSSGSTDTQYF
NA TRBJ2-1 TRBV5-6 few TGTGCCAGCAGCCTAGGTAGCTTTCGGAACGGTGAGCAGTTCTTC CASSLGSFRNGEQFF
NA TRBJ2-7 TRBV7-9 NA TGTGCCAGCAGCTTAGCGGGAGCAAGGTCCTACGAGCAGTACTTC CASSLAGARSYEQYF
TRBD2 TRBJ2-1 TRBV27 NA TGTGCCAGCAGTGTCTCCGCTAGCGGGAGTTCGGCTGAGCAGTTCTTC CASSVSASGSSAEQFF
NA TRBJ1-2 TRBV6-1 NA TGTGCCAGCAACGTCGGGAACGAACCTCATGGCTACACCTTC CASNVGNEPHGYTF
TRBD1 TRBJ1-2 TRBV25-1 NA TGTGCCAGCCAGGACAGGGTTGAGGGCTACACCTTC CASQDRVEGYTF
NA TRBJ1-2 TRBV6-1 NA TGTGCCAGCAGCGAACCGACAGGCTATGGCTACACCTTC CASSEPTGYGYTF
NA TRBJ2-6 TRBV6-5 once TGTGCCAGCAGTTCTTTCAGGGTGGCTGGGGCCAACGTCCTGACTTTC CASSSFRVAGANVLTF
NA TRBJ1-2 TRBV11-2 NA TGTGCCAGCAGCTTAGAACCGGGAGCGGCAGTTGGCTACACCTTC CASSLEPGAAVGYTF
NA TRBJ2-1 TRBV30 NA TGTGCCTGGAGAACCCCTGGCGGGAACCCCATGGAGCAGTTCTTC CAWRTPGGNPMEQFF
TRBD2 TRBJ2-7 TRBV7-2 NA TGTGCCAGCAGCTTAAACGGCGGGAGGGCCTCCTACGAGCAGTACTTC CASSLNGGRASYEQYF
NA TRBJ2-5 TRBV7-3 NA TGTGCCAGCAGCTTAAACAGGGCGAGGAGAGAGCAGTACTTC CASSLNRARREQYF
NA TRBJ1-5 TRBV27 NA TGTGCCAGCAGTCCCTGGGGCCATCAGCCCCAGCATTTT CASSPWGHQPQHF
NA TRBJ2-7 TRBV13 NA TGTGCCAGCAGCCCACAGTTCCTTTCCTACGAGCAGTACTTC CASSPQFLSYEQYF
NA TRBJ2-4 TRBV28 NA TGTGCCAGCAGTTCTACAGGGATGGTTAACATTCAGTACTTC CASSSTGMVNIQYF
NA TRBJ2-1 TRBV2 NA TGTGCCAGCAGTGAAGGTCGGTACAATGAGCAGTTCTTC CASSEGRYNEQFF
NA TRBJ2-1 TRBV29-1 NA TGCAGCGTTGTGCCGGGTGTGGGTAGTGAGCAGTTCTTC CSVVPGVGSEQFF
TRBD1 TRBJ1-4 TRBV30 few TGTGCCTGGTTAAGTATCGACAGGGGATATGAAAAACTGTTTTTT CAWLSIDRGYEKLFF
TRBD2 TRBJ2-5 TRBV5-1 NA TGCGCCAGCAGCTGGGGACTAGCGGGAGGAAGGGCGGAGACCCAGTACTTC CASSWGLAGGRAETQYF
TRBD2 TRBJ2-3 TRBV5-1 few TGCGCCAGCAGCTTGGGGACTAGCGGGACTAGCACAGATACGCAGTATTTT CASSLGTSGTSTDTQYF